This T cell receptor beta chain stems from a study of cytomegalovirus exposure and HLA in healthy donors. Points from the study as a whole: In an earlier analysis, most TCR beta V segments were productive about 87% or about 30% of the time.

PCR employed 60 Vbeta and 13 Jbeta primers. Using immunoSEQ multiplex PCR, the repertoire was profiled, and TCRdb retains in-frame clones only, with some absent. This table has roughly 80,000 clones, approximately 60% appearing once. Turning to this clone: Its antigen remains unknown.

V lost 1 base to trimming and J lost 7 bases; unmatched junction nucleotides: 6. CDR1 SGHRS and CDR2 YFSETQ come from the germline V gene. The CDR3 has 15 residues. This chain links TRBV5-1 with TRBJ2-1, with 9 bases aligning to TRBD2. Input material: PBMCs. The source of this sequence is a male donor in good health and CMV-seropositive. The CDR3 DNA reads as TGCGCCAGCAGCTTGTCGGGGCGGGGGGGAAATGAGCAGTTCTTC. It encodes CASSLSGRGGNEQFF.